These 9 T cell receptor beta chains originate from one sample sequenced in a study of T cells in localized non-small cell lung cancer. TCRdb's copy holds only in-frame clones and misses some; the assay was immunoSEQ multiplex PCR. The sample holds 20,000 to 30,000 clones, about 88% seen once. Specimen: peripheral blood, collected before any cancer treatment. The receptors were sampled from a female donor aged 60 or older with stage II squamous cell lung carcinoma.

The genes are TRBV7-9 and TRBJ2-7; 12 bases are shared with TRBD1. V trimming: 4 bases; J trimming: 7 bases; junction bases outside the gene matches: 8. The CDR3 consists of 15 residues. CDR1 SEHNR and CDR2 FQNEAQ come from the germline V gene (reference sequence). DNA of the CDR3: TGTGCCAGCAGCTCCTCCGGGACAGGGGGCGGGGAGCAGTACTTC. It encodes CASSSSGTGGGEQYF.

The V call is TRBV11-3, the J call TRBJ2-2; TRBD2 matches 12 bases. This CDR3 comprises 16 residues. V lost 3 bases and J lost 4; bases outside the gene matches: 3. Germline CDR1 reads SGHNT; CDR2 reads YENEEA. CDR3 sequence: CASSLTSGSLTGELFF. As DNA, the CDR3 is TGTGCCAGCAGCTTGACTAGCGGGAGTCTCACCGGGGAGCTGTTTTTT.

The gene calls are TRBV28 and TRBJ2-7; 8 nucleotides line up with TRBD1. Germline lookup yields CDR1 MDHEN and CDR2 SYDVKM. The V segment lost 6 bases and the J segment 3 bases; nucleotides outside the gene matches: 10. The CDR3 consists of 15 residues. The CDR3 is CASRPDRGSFYEQYF. CDR3 coding DNA: TGTGCCAGCAGACCAGACAGGGGAAGCTTCTACGAGCAGTACTTC. The whole variable domain, filled in from reference TRBV28 and TRBJ2-7, reads DVKVTQSSRYLVKRTGEKVFLECVQDMDHENMFWYRQDPGLGLRLIYFSYDVKMKEKGDIPEGYSVSREKKERFSLILESASTNQTSMYLCASRPDRGSFYEQYFGPGTRLTVT.

The chain carries TRBV11-2 and TRBJ1-2; D gene ambiguous. Trimming removed 4 bases at V and 5 bases at J, with 8 bases between. CDR1 is SGHAT and CDR2 is FQNNGV in the germline V gene. This CDR3 contains 12 residues. The CDR3 sequence is CASSSGGYGYTF. CDR3 nucleotide sequence: TGTGCCAGCAGCTCCGGAGGGTATGGCTACACCTTC.

J is TRBJ1-3 and V is TRBV6-1; 10 bases are shared with TRBD1. The V and J ends lost 9 bases and 0 bases, in that order; junction bases with no gene match: 2. The CDR3 is 14 residues long. CDR1 and CDR2 (germline): MNHNS, SASEGT. In DNA, the CDR3 is TGTGCCAGTCGGACAGGGGGCTCTGGAAACACCATATATTTT. This encodes CASRTGGSGNTIYF.

This rearrangement joins TRBV19 to TRBJ2-4, with D unresolved. The V end was cut by 2 bases, the J end by 6 bases, with 11 bases between. The CDR3 is made up of 14 amino acids. CDR1 is LNHDA, CDR2 SQIVND, per germline (reference sequence). CDR3 bases: TGTGCCAGTAGTATACGACACGAAGTAAACATTCAGTACTTC. This translates into CASSIRHEVNIQYF. Drawing the rest from reference TRBV19 and TRBJ2-4, the complete variable domain is DGGITQSPKYLFRKEGQNVTLSCEQNLNHDAMYWYRQDPGQGLRLIYYSQIVNDFQKGDIAEGYSVSREKKESFPLTVTSAQKNPTAFYLCASSIRHEVNIQYFGAGTRLSVL.

The V and J genes are TRBV6-5 and TRBJ2-7; D is uncertain. In germline, CDR1 is MNHEY, CDR2 SVGAGI. This CDR3 has 13 amino acids. The germline V and J ends were trimmed by 8 bases and 2 bases, with 13 bases remaining between them. The CDR3 nucleotides are TGTGCCAGCCGACCTTTTGGGGCCTACGAGCAGTACTTC. It yields the protein CASRPFGAYEQYF.

The chain recombines TRBV2 with TRBJ2-7, with D unresolved. CDR1 is SNHLY and CDR2 is FYNNEI in the germline V gene. CDR3 length: 14 amino acids. Trimming took off 6 bases at V and 0 bases at J, with 12 bases between the two ends. CDR3 in amino acids: CASRRTDSSYEQYF. For the CDR3, the DNA is TGTGCCAGCAGAAGGACCGACTCCTCCTACGAGCAGTACTTC.

The rearrangement joins TRBV27 to TRBJ2-2, with TRBD2 as a possible D gene (6 bases). Germline assignment: CDR1 MNHEY and CDR2 SMNVEV (reference sequence). This CDR3 contains 15 residues. The V end lost 7 bases, the J end lost 2 bases, and 14 bases lay between the germline ends. The CDR3: CASKWGGQNTGELFF. As DNA, the CDR3 is TGTGCCAGCAAATGGGGAGGACAAAACACCGGGGAGCTGTTTTTT.